These 10 T cell receptor beta chains were all obtained from the same sample, sequenced in a study of shared clonotypes between healthy human individuals. Assay used: immunoSEQ multiplex PCR; TCRdb lists only in-frame clones, some missing. Of about 1 million clones listed, around 76% were seen once; the top ten hold 1.4% to 1.5%. The sample comprised memory CD4+ T cells sorted from blood. As for subset: CD45RA-negative fraction. These receptors originate from a man younger than 30 in good health.

The sample holds one count of this clone. The rearrangement uses TRBV28 and TRBJ1-1; no reliable D call. Looked up from germline, CDR1 is MDHEN and CDR2 is SYDVKM. CDR3 length: 15 amino acids. V lost 1 base to trimming and J lost 1 base, with 10 bases between them. The CDR3 loop reads CASSLFVQANTEAFF. CDR3 sequence (DNA): TGTGCCAGCAGTTTATTCGTCCAGGCGAACACTGAAGCTTTCTTT.

The chain has TRBV19 and TRBJ2-2; 7 nucleotides line up with TRBD1. CDR1 and CDR2 (germline): LNHDA, SQIVND (reference sequence). V was clipped by 9 bases and J by 12 bases; unmatched bases: 25. The CDR3 contains 17 residues. The CDR3 loop is CASHTLDPGGSNPKLFF. The CDR3 coding sequence is TGTGCCAGCCATACCCTCGATCCAGGGGGATCGAACCCTAAGCTGTTTTTT.

This chain uses TRBV5-1 with TRBJ2-1, with 8 nucleotides matching TRBD2. The CDR3 extends over 13 amino acids. CDR1 is SGHRS and CDR2 is YFSETQ in the germline V gene. After removal of 4 bases from V and 10 bases from J, the junction contained 7 bases not matched to a gene. CDR3 sequence (DNA): TGCGCCAGCAGCCGGGAGGGGGGCGACGAGCAGTTCTTC. Translating gives CASSREGGDEQFF.

The table lists this clone with a few counts. The rearrangement uses TRBV28 and TRBJ1-2; 8 nucleotides align to TRBD1. The CDR3 contains 15 residues. Trimming removed 5 bases from V and 2 bases from J; junction bases left unmatched: 7. The germline CDR1 and CDR2 sequences are MDHEN and SYDVKM. The DNA of the CDR3 is TGTGCCAGCAGTATTTCAGGGGGCCCCAACTATGGCTACACCTTC. Protein: CASSISGGPNYGYTF.

CDR3 DNA sequence: TGTGCCAGCAGTTCCCCACTAGCTCCGACGCAGTATTTT. Translating gives CASSSPLAPTQYF. V is TRBV6-5 and J is TRBJ2-3, with D possibly being TRBD2 (6 bases). Trimming removed 4 bases at V and 9 bases at J, with 14 bases between. Germline CDR1 reads MNHEY; CDR2 reads SVGAGI. The CDR3 runs 13 residues.

The chain uses TRBV15 and TRBJ1-2; D possibly corresponds to TRBD1 (5 bases). Germline lookup yields CDR1 LNHNV and CDR2 YYDKDF (reference sequence). This CDR3 spans 14 amino acids. Trimming removed 1 base at V and 6 bases at J, with 12 bases between. The DNA of the CDR3 is TGTGCCACCAGCAGAGCGATACAGGTTAATGGCTACACCTTC. As protein: CATSRAIQVNGYTF. Supplemented by reference TRBV15 and TRBJ1-2, the full variable domain reads DAMVIQNPRYQVTQFGKPVTLSCSQTLNHNVMYWYQQKSSQAPKLLFHYYDKDFNNEADTPDNFQSRRPNTSFCFLDIRSPGLGDTAMYLCATSRAIQVNGYTFGSGTRLTVV.

This clone was observed at least ten times. This chain joins TRBV18 and TRBJ2-7; perhaps TRBD2 as D (5 bases). V shed 0 bases and J shed 4 bases, with 10 bases lying between them. The CDR3 is made up of 14 amino acids. Germline CDR1 KGHSH, CDR2 LQKENI. The CDR3 bases are TGTGCCAGCTCACCACCGACTAACGGATACGAGCAGTACTTC. The encoded protein is CASSPPTNGYEQYF.

The CDR3: CAWSGQGSGTEAFF. The CDR3 bases are TGTGCCTGGAGTGGACAGGGAAGCGGCACTGAAGCTTTCTTT. This sequence joins TRBV30 and TRBJ1-1; 7 bases map to TRBD1. The V and J ends lost 1 base and 4 bases, in that order; junction bases with no gene match: 6. Germline assignment: CDR1 GTSNPN and CDR2 SVGIG (reference sequence). The CDR3 is 14 amino acids. Full variable domain (rest looked up from reference TRBV30 and TRBJ1-1): SQTIHQWPATLVQPVGSPLSLECTVEGTSNPNLYWYRQAAGRGLQLLFYSVGIGQISSEVPQNLSASRPQDRQFILSSKKLLLSDSGFYLCAWSGQGSGTEAFFGQGTRLTVV.

The rearrangement uses TRBV4-2 and TRBJ2-5; D remains unclear. The V end lost 4 bases, the J end lost 5 bases, and 14 bases lay between the germline ends. The length of the CDR3 is 14 residues. The germline gives CDR1 LGHNA, CDR2 YNFKEQ. The CDR3 loop reads CASSPEEGSETQYF. The CDR3 DNA reads TGTGCCAGCAGCCCGGAAGAAGGCTCGGAGACCCAGTACTTC.

The chain recombines TRBV29-1 with TRBJ2-2, with 7 bases matching TRBD1. CDR1 is SQVTM and CDR2 is ANQGSEA in the germline V gene. Trimming cost V 4 bases and J 4 bases; bases outside gene matches: 3. The CDR3 extends over 13 amino acids. DNA of the CDR3: TGCAGCGTTGGACAGGGTCGCACCGGGGAGCTGTTTTTT. This codes for CSVGQGRTGELFF.